Following are 14 T cell receptor beta chains from one sample sequenced in a study of T cell responses to AZD1222 COVID-19 vaccine. The repertoire was sequenced with immunoSEQ multiplex PCR; TCRdb's copy has only in-frame clones and lacks some. The sample lists some 120,000 clones, about 88% occurring once. The sample here was peripheral blood, taken on day 0 of AZD1222 vaccination. The receptor source for this set is an adult in good health.

The J gene is TRBJ1-1, the V gene TRBV27; D ambiguous. The CDR3 extends over 15 amino acids. Germline values: CDR1 MNHEY, CDR2 SMNVEV (reference sequence). The V end was cut by 6 bases, the J end by 0 bases, with 14 bases between. CDR3 sequence: CASSRAGNLNTEAFF. CDR3 in DNA: TGTGCCAGCAGCCGGGCTGGGAACCTGAACACTGAAGCTTTCTTT.

The J gene is TRBJ1-1, the V gene TRBV5-4, with D maybe TRBD1 (5 bases). CDR3 length equals 13 residues. The germline gives CDR1 SGHNT, CDR2 YYREEE (reference sequence). Trimming removed 0 bases at V and 3 bases at J, with 6 bases between. CDR3 bases: TGTGCCAGCAGCTTGGGAGGGGACACTGAAGCTTTCTTT. Translation: CASSLGGDTEAFF. The full variable domain, in which reference TRBV5-4 and TRBJ1-1 provide the parts outside the CDR3, is ETGVTQSPTHLIKTRGQQVTLRCSSQSGHNTVSWYQQALGQGPQFIFQYYREEENGRGNFPPRFSGLQFPNYSSELNVNALELDDSALYLCASSLGGDTEAFFGQGTRLTVV.

This clone was recorded only once. This chain links TRBV24-1 with TRBJ1-5; TRBD1 matches at 10 bases. The CDR3 extends over 16 amino acids. Trimming removed 5 bases from V and 4 bases from J; junction bases left unmatched: 7. Germline CDR1 is KGHDR and CDR2 is SFDVKD. The CDR3 sequence is CATSGSGQGRNQPQHF. The CDR3 coding sequence is TGTGCCACCAGTGGTTCGGGACAGGGGCGAAATCAGCCCCAGCATTTT.

This rearrangement joins TRBV28 to TRBJ2-3; 8 bases fit TRBD2. In germline, CDR1 is MDHEN, CDR2 SYDVKM. V gave up 6 bases and J gave up 2 bases; unmatched junction bases: 7. The CDR3 spans 15 residues. CDR3: CASSLAGLITDTQYF. CDR3 DNA: TGTGCCAGCAGCCTAGCGGGCCTAATCACAGATACGCAGTATTTT. The complete variable domain, with remaining parts taken from reference TRBV28 and TRBJ2-3, reads DVKVTQSSRYLVKRTGEKVFLECVQDMDHENMFWYRQDPGLGLRLIYFSYDVKMKEKGDIPEGYSVSREKKERFSLILESASTNQTSMYLCASSLAGLITDTQYFGPGTRLTVL.

The genes are TRBV4-1 and TRBJ2-1; 10 nucleotides agree with TRBD2. The germline V gene has CDR1 MGHRA and CDR2 YSYEKL. Germline trimming cut 5 bases from V and 15 bases from J; bases unmatched to any gene: 22. This CDR3 has 17 residues. CDR3 nucleotide sequence: TGCGCCAGCAGCGGGTCTCGTGGGGCTAGCGGGAGTGAGGCACGGTTCTTC. This translates into CASSGSRGASGSEARFF.

The chain recombines TRBV6-5 with TRBJ1-3, with a possible D match to TRBD1 (5 bases). Trimming cost V 6 bases and J 0 bases, with 12 bases left between them. Germline V gene sequence: CDR1 MNHEY, CDR2 SVGAGI. The CDR3 is 15 amino acids. CDR3 protein: CASRAYDSSGNTIYF. The CDR3 DNA sequence: TGTGCCAGCAGGGCTTATGACAGCTCTGGAAACACCATATATTTT.

CDR3 protein: CATSVSGVEQYF. CDR3 bases: TGTGCCACCAGTGTTTCCGGGGTCGAGCAGTACTTC. The chain combines TRBV24-1 with TRBJ2-7; a weak D match, TRBD2 (5 bases). Germline V gene sequence: CDR1 KGHDR, CDR2 SFDVKD. Trimming took off 5 bases at V and 6 bases at J, with 10 bases between the two ends. CDR3 length equals 12 residues.

The CDR3 DNA is TGTGCCAGCTCGGGACCCCAGGCTGGAAACACCATATATTTT. It specifies CASSGPQAGNTIYF. This sequence joins TRBV9 and TRBJ1-3; TRBD1 might be the D (5 bases). The germline V gene has CDR1 SGDLS and CDR2 YYNGEE. The V end lost 7 bases, the J end lost 2 bases, and 13 bases lay between the germline ends. The CDR3 has 14 residues.

V usage is TRBV9 and J usage is TRBJ2-3; no clear D gene. Germline CDR1 reads SGDLS; CDR2 reads YYNGEE. The V end was cut by 0 bases, the J end by 0 bases, with 8 bases between. The length of the CDR3 is 15 residues. The CDR3 reads CASSVDGSSTDTQYF. The DNA of the CDR3 is TGTGCCAGCAGCGTAGACGGGTCTAGCACAGATACGCAGTATTTT.

The V and J genes are TRBV27 and TRBJ2-5; 8 bases line up with TRBD2. The CDR3 has 20 amino acids. With V trimmed by 4 bases and J by 5 bases, 24 bases remained unmatched. CDR1 and CDR2 (germline): MNHEY, SMNVEV (reference sequence). CDR3 amino acids: CASSWGPPLAGNTLGETQYF. The CDR3 DNA is TGTGCCAGCAGTTGGGGCCCCCCATTAGCGGGAAATACCCTCGGGGAGACCCAGTACTTC.

The chain combines TRBV11-3 with TRBJ2-1, with a weak D call TRBD1 (6 bases). The ends were cut back, 9 bases at V and 10 bases at J, with 13 bases in the middle. Germline V lookup: CDR1 SGHNT, CDR2 YENEEA. The CDR3 length is 11 residues. Here the CDR3 DNA reads TGTGCCAGTCAGGGGAATGAGGAGCAGTTCTTC. Translating it yields CASQGNEEQFF.

The chain couples TRBV6-5 to TRBJ2-7, with a tentative D call TRBD1 (6 bases). The V gene's germline CDR1 is MNHEY and CDR2 SVGAGI. V dropped 0 bases and J dropped 6 bases, with 9 bases sitting between them. The CDR3 runs 13 residues. This CDR3 is CASSYSRGSEQYF. CDR3 nucleotides: TGTGCCAGCAGTTACTCGAGGGGGTCCGAGCAGTACTTC.

The chain joins TRBV20-1 to TRBJ1-1, with D possibly matching TRBD1 (6 bases). The CDR3 loop spans 14 amino acids. Trimming removed 3 bases at V and 5 bases at J, with 16 bases between. Looked up from germline, CDR1 is DFQATT and CDR2 is SNEGSKA (reference sequence). The CDR3 DNA follows: TGCAGTGCTAGTGCAGGACAGTCATCGACTGAAGCTTTCTTT. It codes for CSASAGQSSTEAFF.

The chain employs TRBV10-3 and TRBJ1-6; 11 nucleotides agree with TRBD1. CDR1 ENHRY and CDR2 SYGVKD come from the germline V gene. The J segment lost 7 bases and the V segment lost 1 base, leaving 12 bases of the junction unmatched. The CDR3 consists of 19 residues. The CDR3 here is CAISEWIADRGHGNSPLHF. Here the CDR3 DNA reads TGTGCCATCAGTGAGTGGATAGCGGACAGGGGGCACGGGAATTCACCCCTCCACTTT.